This entry features one TCR beta chain sequence. The junction does not match germline at one end; this may be a read error. This sample stems from a study of cytomegalovirus exposure and HLA in healthy donors. Vbeta (60) and Jbeta (13) primers were used in the PCR. Libraries were prepared by immunoSEQ multiplex PCR; TCRdb keeps only in-frame clonotypes and omits some of them. This table holds some 100,000 clones, around 82% found once. This CDR3 contains 16 residues. Germline V lookup: CDR1 SSHAT, CDR2 FNYEAQ (reference sequence). Sequencing input: PBMCs. This receptor was obtained from a woman aged 45-65 years in good health and CMV-seropositive. The chain employs TRBV7-7 and TRBJ2-7; tentative D call: TRBD2 (7 bases). CDR3 sequence (DNA): TGTGCTAGCAGCCCCGGGGGCGGGAGCGGCTCCTACGAGCAGTACTTC. Translating gives CASSPGGGSGSYEQYF.